This T cell receptor (beta chain) was recorded in a study of T cell repertoires in cytomegalovirus infection. Via MiXCR, TCRdb re-called the reads, giving one row per CDR3 protein. Of around 530,000 distinct CDR3 sequences in the sample, less than 30% are singletons; the top ten hold under 15%. Germline CDR1 and CDR2: SEHNR and FQNEAQ (reference sequence). This CDR3 is built from 17 residues. Trimming at V came to 3 bases and at J to 0 bases, leaving 7 bases not matched to a gene. The rearrangement uses TRBV7-9 and TRBJ2-3, with 9 bases lining up with TRBD2. Sequenced sample: PBMCs. The sequence was collected from a human donor in good health (CMV status not recorded). Some clones in this sample may be carry-over from other donors' samples. CDR3 amino acids: CASSLFGGGGSTDTQYF. The DNA of the CDR3 is TGTGCCAGCAGCTTGTTCGGCGGGGGGGGTAGCACAGATACGCAGTATTTT.